Detailed here is one T cell receptor beta chain. Its antigen is not identified. This record comes from a study of cytomegalovirus exposure and HLA in healthy donors. Study as a whole: The roughly 700 first-cohort repertoires shared a platform with the 100 to 150 validation repertoires, as reported in a later analysis. Whole-study findings and limits: According to a later analysis, TCR clusters from the first cohort tended to co-occur in the 100 to 150 validation repertoires. The study designated roughly 160 TCR beta chains cytomegalovirus-associated. It was reportedly the case that the classifier diagnosed cytomegalovirus status with high specificity and sensitivity.

TCRdb keeps only in-frame clones here, not all; method: immunoSEQ multiplex PCR. In the table there are roughly 150,000 clones, about nine tenths of which are singletons. The V end was cut by 6 bases, the J end by 7 bases, with 10 bases between. CDR1 and CDR2 from the germline V gene are SGHTA and FQGNSA. CDR3 length: 13 residues. This receptor was taken from a woman in her twenties or thirties in good health and CMV-seronegative. This chain uses TRBV7-2 with TRBJ1-6; D is undetermined. The specimen sequenced was PBMCs. As DNA, the CDR3 is TGTGCCAGCAGGGCCTTTTCCAATTCACCCCTCCACTTT. As protein: CASRAFSNSPLHF.